This T cell receptor beta chain was captured in a study of T cells in Graves' hyperthyroidism and ophthalmopathy. Whole-study findings and limits: Expanded thyroid clonotypes (above 0.001) were mostly also found in blood. Ophthalmopathy got predicted by the model a median approximately 6.3 months before its onset.

This clonotype was seen repeatedly, ten times or more. No antigen is known for it. The CDR3 spans 14 residues. Germline loops: CDR1 MNHNS, CDR2 SASEGT. V lost 7 bases, J lost 0 bases, and 4 bases stayed unmatched. Template material for amplifying TCR beta CDR3 regions consisted of RNA transcripts. A set of HTBI primers served as the primers for a first-round RT-PCR of the TCR CDR3. A single record per CDR3 protein comes from TCRdb applying MiXCR to the multiplex PCR reads. The sample shows roughly 510,000 distinct CDR3 sequences, around 21% of them seen only once. The chain recombines TRBV6-1 with TRBJ1-2; 8 nucleotides align to TRBD1. The TCR originated in a young man with Graves' hyperthyroidism. Specimen: blood. The chain's CDR3 is CASTVDRANYGYTF. The CDR3 nucleotides read TGTGCCAGCACCGTGGACAGGGCTAACTATGGCTACACCTTC.